Below, 2 T cell receptor beta chains from the same sample are listed, as sequenced in a study of blood T cell repertoires in COVID-19. The table came from immunoSEQ multiplex PCR; TCRdb's copy has only in-frame clones and leaves some out. The table has some 110,000 clones, approximately 87% seen once. Sequences were obtained from peripheral blood. The receptors were gathered from a man aged 25 to 45 with acute or convalescent COVID-19.

This rearrangement joins TRBV7-6 to TRBJ2-1, with unresolved D. The CDR3 covers 16 residues. The germline CDR1 and CDR2 sequences are SGHVS and FNYEAQ. V was pared by 1 base and J by 0 bases, with 10 bases between. Here the CDR3 DNA reads TGTGCCAGCAGCTTAGTCGGCGGTAGCTCCTACAATGAGCAGTTCTTC. This encodes CASSLVGGSSYNEQFF.

V is TRBV2 and J is TRBJ2-1; 8 bases match TRBD1. V lost 6 bases and J lost 8; bases outside the gene matches: 3. This CDR3 has 12 residues. CDR1 is SNHLY and CDR2 is FYNNEI in the germline V gene. The CDR3 sequence: CASSRDRYEQFF. CDR3 DNA: TGTGCCAGCAGCCGGGACAGGTATGAGCAGTTCTTC. Full variable domain (outside the CDR3, taken from reference TRBV2 and TRBJ2-1): EPEVTQTPSHQVTQMGQEVILRCVPISNHLYFYWYRQILGQKVEFLVSFYNNEISEKSEIFDDQFSVERPDGSNFTLKIRSTKLEDSAMYFCASSRDRYEQFFGPGTRLTVL.